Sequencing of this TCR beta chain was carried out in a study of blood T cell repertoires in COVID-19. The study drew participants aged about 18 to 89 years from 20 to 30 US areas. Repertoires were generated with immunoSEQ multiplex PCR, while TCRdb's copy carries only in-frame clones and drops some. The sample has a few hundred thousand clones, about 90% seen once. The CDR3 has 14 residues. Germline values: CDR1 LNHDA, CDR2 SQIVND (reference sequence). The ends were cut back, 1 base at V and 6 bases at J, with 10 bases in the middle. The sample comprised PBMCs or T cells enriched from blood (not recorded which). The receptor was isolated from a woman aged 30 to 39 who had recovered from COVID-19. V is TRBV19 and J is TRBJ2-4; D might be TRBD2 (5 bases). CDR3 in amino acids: CASSIARGLNIQYF. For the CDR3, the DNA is TGTGCCAGTAGTATAGCTCGGGGTCTAAACATTCAGTACTTC.